This T cell receptor (beta chain) was recovered during a study of CXCR3-negative and CXCR3-positive naive CD8 T cells. General study results and limits: TRBV-TRBJ usage matched between naive CXCR3-negative and CXCR3-positive cells but not between memory cells. For CXCR3-positive naive cells, TRB CDR3s were more hydrophobic than those of CXCR3-negative naive cells.

In the case of this clonotype: Antigen: not known.

Using triplicate sorts, 250,000 to 350,000 cells were collected each time from every CD8+ T cell subset. It was by 5' RACE with UMI labels that the TRB cDNA libraries were prepared. For each CDR3 protein, TCRdb gives one entry from its re-call of the 5' RACE reads, without DNA. There are 150,000 or so distinct CDR3 sequences in the sample, with 0.45% to 0.55% held by the top ten. This CDR3 is built from 15 residues. Germline assignment: CDR1 LGHNA and CDR2 YSLEER. The chain employs TRBV4-3 and TRBJ1-5; the TCRdb call, TRBD1, lacks DNA for checking. Specimen: naive CXCR3- CD8+ T cells from blood. The subset here: CD45RO-CCR7+CD27+CD95- naive CD8+ T cells lacking CXCR3 (TNR3-). The clonotype originates from a human donor in good health. Some clones in this sample may be carry-over from other donors' samples. The CDR3 protein is CASSQDGDSNQPQHF.